This TCR beta chain derives from a study of blood T cells in healthy people across ages. This clonotype has a handful of counts. The antigen is unknown. The study, taken as a whole, reports: One million T cells yielded diversity estimates that were considered underestimates. In older individuals, TCR beta diversity per million T cells was lower, falling roughly linearly with age.

Germline loops: CDR1 LGHNA, CDR2 YSLEER. The CDR3 is 18 amino acids. V was pared by 0 bases and J by 10 bases, with 19 bases of the junction left unmatched. The study recruited healthy Caucasian donors from Russia who were aged about 6 to 95. The second PCR ran roughly 6 to 12 cycles with a sample-barcoded 5' primer and J-beta primers. From the 5' RACE reads, TCRdb called clonotypes with MiXCR, one entry per CDR3 protein. Here the sample spans about 830,000 distinct CDR3 sequences, approximately 59% being singletons. The V gene is TRBV4-3, the J gene TRBJ2-7; TRBD2 matches at 9 bases. This sequence was found in a man aged 25 to 45 in good health. The sequencing sample was made of blood. The CDR3 here is CASSQEVSSGGLRGAQYF. DNA for the CDR3: TGCGCCAGCAGCCAAGAGGTCTCCAGCGGGGGGCTTCGTGGAGCCCAGTACTTC.